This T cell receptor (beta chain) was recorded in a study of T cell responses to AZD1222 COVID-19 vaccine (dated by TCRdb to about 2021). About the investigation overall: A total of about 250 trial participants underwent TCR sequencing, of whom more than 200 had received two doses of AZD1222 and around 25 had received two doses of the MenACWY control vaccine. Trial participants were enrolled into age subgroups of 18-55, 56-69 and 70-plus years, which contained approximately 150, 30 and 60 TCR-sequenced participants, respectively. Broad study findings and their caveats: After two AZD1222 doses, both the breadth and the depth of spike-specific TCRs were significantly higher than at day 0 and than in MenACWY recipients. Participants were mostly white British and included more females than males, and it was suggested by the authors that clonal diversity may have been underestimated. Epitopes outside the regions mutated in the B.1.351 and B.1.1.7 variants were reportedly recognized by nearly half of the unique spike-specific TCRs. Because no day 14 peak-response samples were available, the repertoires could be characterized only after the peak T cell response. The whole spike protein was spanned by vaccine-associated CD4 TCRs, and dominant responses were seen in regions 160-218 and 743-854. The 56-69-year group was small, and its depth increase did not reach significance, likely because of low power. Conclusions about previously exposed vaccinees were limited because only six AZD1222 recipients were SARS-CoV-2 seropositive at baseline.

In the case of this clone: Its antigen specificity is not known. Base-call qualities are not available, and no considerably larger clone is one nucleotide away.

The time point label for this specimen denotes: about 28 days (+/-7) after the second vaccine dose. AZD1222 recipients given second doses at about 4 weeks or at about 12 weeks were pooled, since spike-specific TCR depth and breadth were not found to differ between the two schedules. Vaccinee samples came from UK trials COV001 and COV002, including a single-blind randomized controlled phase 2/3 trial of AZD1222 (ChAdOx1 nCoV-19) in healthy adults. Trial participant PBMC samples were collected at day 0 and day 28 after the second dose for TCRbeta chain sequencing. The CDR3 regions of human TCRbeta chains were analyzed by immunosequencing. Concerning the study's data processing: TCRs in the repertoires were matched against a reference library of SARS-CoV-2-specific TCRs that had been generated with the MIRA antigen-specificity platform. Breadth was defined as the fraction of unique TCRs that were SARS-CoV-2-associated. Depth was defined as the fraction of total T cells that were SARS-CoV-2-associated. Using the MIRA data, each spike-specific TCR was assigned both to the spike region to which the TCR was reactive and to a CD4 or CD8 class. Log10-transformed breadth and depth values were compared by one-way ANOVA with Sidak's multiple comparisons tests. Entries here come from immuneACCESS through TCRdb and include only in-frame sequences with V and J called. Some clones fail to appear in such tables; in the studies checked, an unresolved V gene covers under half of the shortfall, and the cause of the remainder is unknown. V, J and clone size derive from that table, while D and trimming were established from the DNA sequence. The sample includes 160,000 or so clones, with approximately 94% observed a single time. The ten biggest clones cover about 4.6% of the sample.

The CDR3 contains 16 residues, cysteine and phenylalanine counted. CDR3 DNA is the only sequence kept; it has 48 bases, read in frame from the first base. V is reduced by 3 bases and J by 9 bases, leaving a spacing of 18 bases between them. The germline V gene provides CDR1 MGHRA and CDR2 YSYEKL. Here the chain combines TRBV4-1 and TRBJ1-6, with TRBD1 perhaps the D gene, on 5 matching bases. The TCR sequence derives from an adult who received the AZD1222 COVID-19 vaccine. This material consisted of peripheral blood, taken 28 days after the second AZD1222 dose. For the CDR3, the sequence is CASSHGPLQGGSPLHF. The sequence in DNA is TGCGCCAGCAGCCACGGCCCCCTTCAGGGTGGTTCACCCCTCCACTTT.